One sample yielded the 19 T cell receptor beta chains listed below, sequenced in a study of CD8 T cells in ankylosing spondylitis. These receptors have no identified antigens. TCRdb re-derived calls from the 5' RACE reads in MiXCR, one entry per CDR3 protein. The sample shows tens of thousands of distinct CDR3 sequences, around 8.3% of them seen only once. Study-wide findings and caveats: What seemed typical of ankylosing spondylitis blood was a TCR beta motif built from about 8 highly homologous variants.

Material for sequencing was blood, either unsorted or a sorted T cell fraction (not recorded which). The source of these receptors is a male donor with ankylosing spondylitis.

This chain links TRBV12-3 or TRBV12-4 with TRBJ2-2, with D perhaps matching TRBD2 (6 bases). Trimming shortened V by 8 bases and J by 4 bases, and 11 bases separated the two germline ends. The CDR3 has 13 amino acids. The CDR3 loop reads CASHGGTTGELFF. CDR3 DNA: TGTGCCAGCCATGGGGGGACCACCGGGGAGCTGTTTTTT.

This clonotype was seen ten or more times. The chain has TRBV24-1 and TRBJ1-3, with no clear D. Trimming took off 4 bases at V and 8 bases at J, with 8 bases between the two ends. Germline CDR1 is KGHDR and CDR2 is SFDVKD. CDR3 length: 12 residues. CDR3 sequence reads: CATSDPMDTIYF. CDR3 nucleotides: TGTGCCACCAGTGACCCTATGGACACCATATATTTT.

At least ten counts were recorded for this clonotype. The gene calls are TRBV7-9 and TRBJ2-7; D is undetermined. The V end was cut by 4 bases, the J end by 3 bases, with 4 bases between. The length of the CDR3 is 11 residues. Germline CDR1 SEHNR, CDR2 FQNEAQ (reference sequence). CDR3 coding DNA: TGTGCCAGCAGCTCCTTCTACGAGCAGTACTTC. Translation gives CASSSFYEQYF.

The V call is TRBV3-1, the J call TRBJ2-5, with TRBD1 matching over 7 bases. There are 16 residues in the CDR3. The junction had 12 bases not matched to a gene; V was cut back by 4 bases and J by 4 bases. The germline gives CDR1 LGHDT, CDR2 YNNKEL (reference sequence). The CDR3, as DNA: TGTGCCAGCAGCCCAGAGGGACAGCTCGTGATAGAGACCCAGTACTTC. Protein: CASSPEGQLVIETQYF.

This clonotype has more than one count but fewer than ten. CDR3 sequence reads: CATSSDLSGQPQHF. The CDR3 nucleotides read TGTGCCACCAGCAGCGACCTCAGTGGTCAGCCCCAGCATTTT. This sequence joins TRBV15 and TRBJ1-5; D not resolved. This CDR3 is 14 amino acids long. Germline V lookup: CDR1 LNHNV, CDR2 YYDKDF (reference sequence). Trimming removed 3 bases at V and 6 bases at J, with 12 bases between.

The sample holds many counts of this clonotype. The V gene is TRBV7-9, the J gene TRBJ1-1, with D uncertain. V gave up 7 bases and J gave up 1 base, with 13 bases separating them. The CDR3 has 14 amino acids. Germline CDR1 and CDR2: SEHNR and FQNEAQ (reference sequence). The CDR3 DNA follows: TGTGCCAGCACCTCGAGGGAGGCGAACACTGAAGCTTTCTTT. It encodes CASTSREANTEAFF.

The chain uses TRBV7-9 and TRBJ1-4, with D possibly matching TRBD1 (6 bases). Germline loops: CDR1 SEHNR, CDR2 FQNEAQ (reference sequence). The CDR3 totals 15 residues. With 6 bases removed from V and 3 bases from J, the gap between germline ends came to 14 bases. DNA for the CDR3: TGTGCCAGCAGAAAAGGGGGGAATCCTAATGAAAAACTGTTTTTT. Its translation is CASRKGGNPNEKLFF.

This clonotype was seen only a few times. V usage is TRBV7-9 and J usage is TRBJ2-3, with D possibly TRBD1 on 6 matching bases. In germline, CDR1 is SEHNR, CDR2 FQNEAQ (reference sequence). V lost 5 bases to trimming and J lost 0 bases, with 12 bases between them. This CDR3 is built from 15 residues. This CDR3 reads CASSPTGTSTDTQYF. For the CDR3, the DNA is TGTGCCAGCAGCCCAACAGGGACGAGCACAGATACGCAGTATTTT.

The V call is TRBV7-8, the J call TRBJ2-1, with 7 positions matching TRBD2. Germline V lookup: CDR1 SGHVS, CDR2 FQNEAQ. The V segment lost 7 bases and the J segment 8 bases; nucleotides outside the gene matches: 17. The CDR3 covers 16 residues. CDR3 region: CASTHAVEGGPDEQFF. CDR3 DNA: TGTGCCAGCACTCATGCGGTAGAGGGAGGGCCCGATGAGCAGTTCTTC.

This clonotype occurred a few times. This CDR3 reads CASSYFEVNQPQHF. The CDR3 DNA reads as TGTGCCAGCAGTTACTTCGAGGTGAATCAGCCCCAGCATTTT. The chain uses TRBV6-5 and TRBJ1-5; unclear D gene. Germline assignment: CDR1 MNHEY and CDR2 SVGAGI. This CDR3 contains 14 residues. Trimming cost V 1 base and J 4 bases, with 8 bases left between them.

This sequence joins TRBV7-9 and TRBJ2-7; 10 bases are a match to TRBD1. Looked up from germline, CDR1 is SEHNR and CDR2 is FQNEAQ (reference sequence). J was trimmed by 0 bases and V by 5 bases; bases with no gene match: 10. CDR3 length: 17 amino acids. CDR3 nucleotide sequence: TGTGCCAGCAGCCCCCCCCCGGGACAGGGGAGCTCCTACGAGCAGTACGTC. It yields the protein CASSPPPGQGSSYEQYV.

This clonotype was picked up a small number of times. The rearrangement joins TRBV20-1 to TRBJ2-2; 8 bases are shared with TRBD1. CDR3 length equals 17 residues. The V gene end was trimmed by 1 base and the J gene end by 0 bases; junction bases not matched to a gene: 7. Looked up from germline, CDR1 is DFQATT and CDR2 is SNEGSKA (reference sequence). CDR3 amino acids: CSARAWTGRPNTGELFF. The CDR3 DNA follows: TGCAGTGCTAGAGCCTGGACAGGGAGGCCGAACACCGGGGAGCTGTTTTTT.

This clonotype was picked up a small number of times. The chain combines TRBV7-9 with TRBJ2-1, with TRBD1 identical over 7 bases. CDR3 length equals 16 residues. The germline CDR1 and CDR2 sequences are SEHNR and FQNEAQ (reference sequence). J gave up 3 bases and V 1 base, and 6 bases lay outside the gene matches. In DNA, the CDR3 is TGTGCCAGCAGCTTAGGTTTAGGGACAGTCTACAATGAGCAGTTCTTC. Translation gives CASSLGLGTVYNEQFF.

This clonotype occurred many times. The V and J genes are TRBV29-1 and TRBJ2-3; tentatively, D is TRBD2 (5 bases). Germline V CDR1 and CDR2: SQVTM, ANQGSEA. The CDR3 is 17 amino acids. V lost 0 bases and J 0 bases, leaving 16 bases between the germline ends. The CDR3: CSVEEAGLSSSTDTQYF. Here the CDR3 DNA reads TGCAGCGTTGAAGAGGCGGGTTTGAGCTCTAGCACAGATACGCAGTATTTT.

This clonotype was recorded at least ten times. The chain joins TRBV11-2 to TRBJ2-7, with D tentatively TRBD1 or TRBD2 (6 bases each). Germline-derived CDR1 and CDR2 are SGHAT and FQNNGV. V gave up 5 bases and J gave up 7 bases, with 12 bases separating them. CDR3 length: 12 residues. DNA of the CDR3: TGTGCCAGCAGCATAGGGGGGAGAGAGCAGTACGTC. Its translation is CASSIGGREQYV.

This clonotype was observed a handful of times. The CDR3 region is CASSQDRWGAYNSPLHF. The CDR3 coding sequence is TGTGCCAGCAGCCAAGATAGGTGGGGCGCCTATAATTCACCCCTCCACTTT. The chain combines TRBV3-1 with TRBJ1-6, with D possibly matching TRBD1 (5 bases). Germline V lookup: CDR1 LGHDT, CDR2 YNNKEL (reference sequence). V lost 0 bases to trimming and J lost 2 bases, with 11 bases between them. CDR3 size: 17 residues. The full variable domain, its missing parts supplied by reference TRBV3-1 and TRBJ1-6, is DTAVSQTPKYLVTQMGNDKSIKCEQNLGHDTMYWYKQDSKKFLKIMFSYNNKELIINETVPNRFSPKSPDKAHLNLHINSLELGDSAVYFCASSQDRWGAYNSPLHFGNGTRLTVT.

V and J are TRBV18 and TRBJ2-2; D not resolved. CDR1 KGHSH and CDR2 LQKENI come from the germline V gene. Trimming removed 6 bases at V and 6 bases at J, with 11 bases between. The CDR3 runs to 13 residues. The CDR3 nucleotides are TGTGCCAGCTCGCCCACCAAGGCCGGGGAGCTGTTTTTT. Residues: CASSPTKAGELFF.

This clonotype came up many times. The gene calls are TRBV9 and TRBJ2-7; 9 bases match TRBD2. Trimming cost V 4 bases and J 3 bases; bases outside gene matches: 8. Germline values: CDR1 SGDLS, CDR2 YYNGEE. The CDR3 contains 15 residues. The CDR3 sequence is CASSNELAGLYEQYF. DNA for the CDR3: TGTGCCAGCAGCAACGAACTAGCGGGCCTCTACGAGCAGTACTTC. Based on the CDR3 plus reference TRBV9 and TRBJ2-7, the full variable domain is DSGVTQTPKHLITATGQRVTLRCSPRSGDLSVYWYQQSLDQGLQFLIQYYNGEERAKGNILERFSAQQFPDLHSELNLSSLELGDSALYFCASSNELAGLYEQYFGPGTRLTVT.

V and J are TRBV20-1 and TRBJ2-7; 7 bases are a match to TRBD1. V lost 4 bases and J lost 3; bases outside the gene matches: 12. The CDR3 totals 15 residues. Germline values: CDR1 DFQATT, CDR2 SNEGSKA (reference sequence). The CDR3 DNA is TGCAGTGCTACTGGAGCCGGGACAGATGTCTACGAGCAGTACGTC. Encoded protein: CSATGAGTDVYEQYV.